The 17 T cell receptor beta chains below were found in one sample sequenced in a study of OX40 agonist ivuxolimab in advanced cancers. The repertoire was sequenced with immunoSEQ multiplex PCR; TCRdb's copy has only in-frame clones and lacks some. The sample has tens of thousands of clones, 84% seen once. The material sequenced was CD4+ or CD8+ T cells sorted from blood, taken in a trial of the OX40 agonist ivuxolimab. These receptors came from an adult with an advanced solid tumor such as melanoma, head and neck, liver or kidney cancer.

The chain employs TRBV5-6 and TRBJ2-7; TRBD1 matches 7 bases. The CDR3 has 15 residues. Per the germline V gene, CDR1 is SGHDT and CDR2 is YYEEEE. V gave up 3 bases and J gave up 2 bases; unmatched junction bases: 8. This CDR3 reads CASSSIQGLAYEQYF. The CDR3 DNA is TGTGCCAGCAGCTCGATACAGGGGCTGGCCTACGAGCAGTACTTC.

In its sample, this clone was seen a few times. Other nucleotide sequences from this sample produce the same CDR3. The rearrangement links TRBV19 to TRBJ1-2; 8 bases align to TRBD1. This CDR3 has 13 residues. The junction had 3 bases not matched to a gene; V was cut back by 4 bases and J by 5 bases. In germline, CDR1 is LNHDA, CDR2 SQIVND (reference sequence). The DNA for the CDR3 is TGTGCCAGTAGTACGGGGACAGGATATGGCTACACCTTC. Translated: CASSTGTGYGYTF.

Here the CDR3 reads CASSHWGADLFF. In DNA, the CDR3 is TGTGCCAGCAGCCACTGGGGTGCCGACCTGTTTTTT. The genes are TRBV4-2 and TRBJ2-2, with unresolved D. The V end was cut by 3 bases, the J end by 14 bases, with 13 bases between. In germline, CDR1 is LGHNA, CDR2 YNFKEQ. The CDR3 runs 12 residues.

This chain joins TRBV6-5 and TRBJ1-4, with D possibly being TRBD1 (5 bases). The CDR3 extends over 16 amino acids. V was clipped by 4 bases and J by 6 bases, with 18 bases between them. Germline CDR1 is MNHEY and CDR2 is SVGAGI. The CDR3 DNA is TGTGCCAGCAGTTCCGGTCCCCGGGGCTTGCATGAAAAACTGTTTTTT. Its translation: CASSSGPRGLHEKLFF.

The V call is TRBV19, the J call TRBJ1-5; D call uncertain. The germline gives CDR1 LNHDA, CDR2 SQIVND (reference sequence). The CDR3 is made up of 13 amino acids. The V end was cut by 3 bases, the J end by 7 bases, with 10 bases between. DNA of the CDR3: TGTGCCAGTAGTATGCCGGCGGGACAGCCCCAGCATTTT. Translating gives CASSMPAGQPQHF.

The chain has TRBV5-5 and TRBJ2-7; D tentatively fits TRBD1 or TRBD2 (6 bases each). There are 15 residues in the CDR3. Trimming took 7 bases from V and 5 from J, leaving 22 bases between them. Germline loops: CDR1 SGHKS, CDR2 YYEKEE (reference sequence). Here the CDR3 DNA reads TGTGCCAGCTCCCCAAGGGGGGAAGTTCTCCACGAGCAGTACTTC. This translates into CASSPRGEVLHEQYF.

Only one count was recorded for this clone. The genes are TRBV28 and TRBJ2-5; D might be TRBD2 (7 bases). Trimming took 2 bases from V and 4 from J, leaving 11 bases between them. The CDR3 spans 14 residues. CDR1 MDHEN and CDR2 SYDVKM come from the germline V gene. The CDR3 loop reads CASSLGGAVETQYF. In DNA, the CDR3 is TGTGCCAGCAGTTTAGGGGGGGCCGTAGAGACCCAGTACTTC.

This chain uses TRBV6-5 with TRBJ2-7; 10 bases line up with TRBD2. The CDR3 totals 15 residues. V lost 4 bases and J lost 2; bases outside the gene matches: 5. Germline V lookup: CDR1 MNHEY, CDR2 SVGAGI. The CDR3 sequence: CASSFLAGVTYEQYF. CDR3 DNA: TGTGCCAGCAGTTTCCTAGCGGGGGTTACCTACGAGCAGTACTTC.

Here the CDR3 DNA reads TGTGCCATCAGTGAGTCCAGGGGAGGGGAGACCCAGTACTTC. Protein sequence: CAISESRGGETQYF. The rearrangement joins TRBV10-3 to TRBJ2-5, with TRBD2 as a possible D gene (7 bases). Germline V CDR1 and CDR2: ENHRY, SYGVKD. With 0 bases removed from V and 5 bases from J, the gap between germline ends came to 10 bases. This CDR3 has 14 amino acids.

The chain joins TRBV7-9 to TRBJ2-7; 10 bases line up with TRBD1. The trim removed 5 bases at V and 1 base at J, leaving 5 bases unmatched. The CDR3 runs 15 residues. Germline V gene sequence: CDR1 SEHNR, CDR2 FQNEAQ (reference sequence). The CDR3 sequence: CASSHVGQGSYEQYF. CDR3 DNA: TGTGCCAGCAGCCACGTGGGACAGGGGTCCTACGAGCAGTACTTC.

In this sample, this clone turned up a few times. The chain carries TRBV5-1 and TRBJ1-5; D may be TRBD1 (5 bases). V shed 5 bases and J shed 2 bases, with 8 bases lying between them. Germline V gene data show CDR1 as SGHRS and CDR2 as YFSETQ. The CDR3 is 13 residues long. The CDR3 bases are TGCGCCAGCAGTGAAGGGGGCAATCAGCCCCAGCATTTT. Translation: CASSEGGNQPQHF.

This chain links TRBV28 with TRBJ2-2; D unclear. Trimming removed 10 bases at V and 5 bases at J, with 14 bases between. This CDR3 is 13 amino acids long. Germline CDR1 is MDHEN and CDR2 is SYDVKM. CDR3 bases: TGTGCCACCCCTTCCCCCCGGACCGGGGAGCTGTTTTTT. The encoded protein is CATPSPRTGELFF.

The J gene is TRBJ2-3, the V gene TRBV5-4, with D tentatively TRBD2 (5 bases). This CDR3 has 14 amino acids. Germline assignment: CDR1 SGHNT and CDR2 YYREEE (reference sequence). The V gene lost 5 bases and the J gene lost 0 bases, with 10 bases spanning the gap. CDR3 protein: CASSSRGSTDTQYF. The CDR3 DNA follows: TGTGCCAGCAGTTCCCGGGGAAGCACAGATACGCAGTATTTT.

Concerning this clone: One end of the junction fails to match germline, which may point to a read error. The CDR3 DNA reads TGCGCCAGCAGCCAGAGACAGGGTGCTTTCTGGTCCTCCGAGCAGTACTTC. The encoded protein is CASSQRQGAFWSSEQYF. The chain recombines TRBV4-3 with TRBJ2-5, with TRBD1 matching 7 bases. The J call is in doubt because the DNA end fits TRBJ2-7 better. This CDR3 spans 17 amino acids. Germline-derived CDR1 and CDR2 are LGHNA and YSLEER.

The V gene is TRBV5-1, the J gene TRBJ2-3, with 14 bases that match TRBD2. V gave up 4 bases and J gave up 3 bases; unmatched junction bases: 16. CDR1 and CDR2 from the germline V gene are SGHRS and YFSETQ. The CDR3 runs 20 residues. CDR3 bases: TGCGCCAGCAGCGTTGGGGGGACTAGCGGGAGCCGACTTTTGACAGATACGCAGTATTTT. It translates to CASSVGGTSGSRLLTDTQYF.

The genes are TRBV15 and TRBJ2-3, with D possibly being TRBD2 (7 bases). V lost 1 base and J lost 5, with 16 bases in between. The CDR3 has 16 amino acids. Per germline, CDR1 LNHNV and CDR2 YYDKDF (reference sequence). CDR3 coding DNA: TGTGCCACCAGCAGAGCCACTCCGGGGGGCCAAGATACGCAGTATTTT. Its protein is CATSRATPGGQDTQYF.

This clone was detected only a few times. The chain uses TRBV7-2 and TRBJ1-1; D not resolved. CDR3 length equals 13 residues. V lost 7 bases to trimming and J lost 0 bases, with 9 bases between them. Germline values: CDR1 SGHTA, CDR2 FQGNSA. CDR3 DNA sequence: TGTGCCAGCATCCTTAGGATGAACACTGAAGCTTTCTTT. It codes for CASILRMNTEAFF. The variable domain in full, with the rest retrieved from reference TRBV7-2 and TRBJ1-1, is GAGVSQSPSNKVTEKGKDVELRCDPISGHTALYWYRQSLGQGLEFLIYFQGNSAPDKSGLPSDRFSAERTGGSVSTLTIQRTQQEDSAVYLCASILRMNTEAFFGQGTRLTVV.